This paragraph covers one T cell receptor beta chain sequence. Losses at the gene ends were 6 bases for V and 2 bases for J; bases not matched to a gene: 9. CDR1 SGHTA and CDR2 FQGNSA come from the germline V gene. This CDR3 has 15 residues. This record comes from a study of blood T cell repertoires in COVID-19. Study overall: The cDNA or gDNA used as material had been derived from T cells, B-cell-depleted T cells, or PBMCs.

Authors' analysis steps: The authors estimated nucleated cell counts from reference gene primer amplification. Assay used: immunoSEQ multiplex PCR; TCRdb lists only in-frame clones, some missing. V, J and clone size reflect that table, while D and trimming were determined from the DNA. The data show around 67,000 clones, about 89% seen once. This chain joins TRBV7-2 and TRBJ2-5, with TRBD1 matching over 7 bases. Sequenced input: peripheral blood. The clonotype was recovered from a man aged 50-59 years with active COVID-19. The DNA for the CDR3 is TGTGCCAGCAGTTATTCCGGGACAGAACAAGAGACCCAGTACTTC. Amino acids: CASSYSGTEQETQYF.